These 26 T cell receptor beta chains share one sample of origin, sequenced in a study of CD8+ T cells in alopecia areata. As the sequencing template, cDNA was produced by extracting RNA and reverse transcribing it. TCRdb keeps only in-frame clones here, not all; method: immunoSEQ multiplex PCR. Among 120,000 to 150,000 clones listed, roughly 60% were seen once. Sequenced input: CD8+ T cells sorted from blood. The receptors stem from a human donor in good health.

This rearrangement joins TRBV4-1 to TRBJ1-2, with 7 bases matching TRBD1. Germline CDR1 reads MGHRA; CDR2 reads YSYEKL. Unmatched junction bases numbered 7, after V lost 0 bases and J lost 6 bases. The CDR3 is 15 amino acids. The CDR3, as DNA: TGCGCCAGCAGCCAAGATCGGACAGGTGTGGATGGCTACACCTTC. Protein product: CASSQDRTGVDGYTF.

The gene calls are TRBV7-3 and TRBJ2-2; D possibly matches TRBD1 or TRBD2 (5 bases each). Germline-derived CDR1 and CDR2 are SGHTA and FQGTGA. The CDR3 runs to 15 residues. The V and J ends lost 2 bases and 0 bases respectively, with 7 bases between them. CDR3 coding DNA: TGTGCCAGCAGCTTATCGGGACCGAACACCGGGGAGCTGTTTTTT. Translated: CASSLSGPNTGELFF.

This clone was picked up one time. The rearrangement links TRBV9 to TRBJ1-1; no clear D gene. Trimming pared 3 bases from V and 1 base from J, leaving 13 bases between. The germline gives CDR1 SGDLS, CDR2 YYNGEE. CDR3 length equals 15 residues. For the CDR3, the DNA is TGTGCCAGCAGCGCCGCCCGGACGAGGAACACTGAAGCTTTCTTT. Protein product: CASSAARTRNTEAFF.

This chain links TRBV29-1 with TRBJ2-1, with 7 bases aligning to TRBD1. The V segment lost 5 bases and the J segment 5 bases; nucleotides outside the gene matches: 12. CDR3 length: 15 amino acids. CDR1 is SQVTM, CDR2 ANQGSEA, per germline. CDR3 residues: CSVPQPRTGDNEQFF. CDR3 DNA: TGCAGCGTTCCACAACCTAGGACAGGAGACAATGAGCAGTTCTTC.

This clone was found once. This sequence joins TRBV15 and TRBJ2-2, with 7 bases fitting TRBD2. The CDR3 extends over 15 amino acids. Germline CDR1 and CDR2: LNHNV and YYDKDF (reference sequence). J lost 5 bases, V lost 4 bases, and 7 bases had no gene match. This CDR3 reads CATSTLAVGTGELFF. CDR3 in DNA: TGTGCCACCAGCACTCTAGCGGTGGGAACCGGGGAGCTGTTTTTT.

This clone was seen a few times. The chain couples TRBV13 to TRBJ2-2; TRBD2 might be the D (5 bases). This CDR3 spans 15 amino acids. V was trimmed by 3 bases and J by 5 bases, leaving 13 bases between them. Germline values: CDR1 PRHDT, CDR2 FYEKMQ (reference sequence). CDR3 loop: CASSFGLRETGELFF. For the CDR3, the DNA is TGTGCCAGCAGCTTCGGACTGAGAGAGACCGGGGAGCTGTTTTTT.

J is TRBJ2-7 and V is TRBV29-1, with 10 bases identical to TRBD1. V was clipped by 3 bases and J by 0 bases; unmatched bases: 5. This CDR3 spans 15 amino acids. The germline V gene encodes CDR1 SQVTM and CDR2 ANQGSEA. CDR3: CSVDTGTGVSYEQYF. CDR3 sequence (DNA): TGCAGCGTTGACACCGGGACAGGGGTCTCCTACGAGCAGTACTTC.

The rearrangement uses TRBV29-1 and TRBJ1-2, with 7 bases fitting TRBD1. CDR3 size: 12 residues. Germline V gene data show CDR1 as SQVTM and CDR2 as ANQGSEA. V lost 7 bases and J lost 4; bases outside the gene matches: 6. The CDR3 sequence: CSGTTGSYGYTF. For the CDR3, the DNA is TGCAGCGGCACGACAGGGAGCTATGGCTACACCTTC.

The V call is TRBV11-2, the J call TRBJ2-4; D not resolved. There are 15 residues in the CDR3. Germline values: CDR1 SGHAT, CDR2 FQNNGV. Between the trimmed V and J ends, which lost 0 bases and 0 bases, there was a span of 6 bases. The CDR3 sequence: CASSLDTVAKNIQYF. CDR3 in DNA: TGTGCCAGCAGCTTAGATACAGTAGCCAAAAACATTCAGTACTTC.

The V and J genes are TRBV5-6 and TRBJ2-7; D is undetermined. Trimming left V 0 bases short and J 5 bases short, with 21 bases between. The CDR3 runs to 17 residues. Germline V lookup: CDR1 SGHDT, CDR2 YYEEEE. CDR3 in DNA: TGTGCCAGCAGCTTGGCCATGACCCCAGACTTTATGAACGAGCAGTACTTC. It translates to CASSLAMTPDFMNEQYF.

V and J are TRBV5-1 and TRBJ2-1; the D gene is possibly TRBD1 (6 bases). The CDR3 has 17 amino acids. Trimming shortened V by 0 bases and J by 1 base, and 14 bases separated the two germline ends. CDR1 is SGHRS, CDR2 YFSETQ, per germline. CDR3 sequence (DNA): TGCGCCAGCAGCTTGGAGTGGACAGCGAGATCCTACAATGAGCAGTTCTTC. Amino acids: CASSLEWTARSYNEQFF.

The V call is TRBV4-1, the J call TRBJ2-3; D gene uncertain. The CDR3 has 15 residues. V was shortened by 2 bases and J by 2 bases, with 11 bases between the two germline ends. The V gene's germline CDR1 is MGHRA and CDR2 YSYEKL. In DNA form, the CDR3 reads TGCGCCAGCAGCCAATTAAGTTTGGACACAGATACGCAGTATTTT. Encoded protein: CASSQLSLDTDTQYF.

V gene TRBV27 combines with J gene TRBJ1-1, with 7 bases aligning to TRBD1. The CDR3 consists of 15 residues. V lost 4 bases to trimming and J lost 0 bases; unmatched junction nucleotides: 5. CDR1 is MNHEY and CDR2 is SMNVEV in the germline V gene (reference sequence). In DNA, the CDR3 is TGTGCCAGCAGTTGGGGACAGCGACTGAACACTGAAGCTTTCTTT. Its protein is CASSWGQRLNTEAFF.

The genes are TRBV27 and TRBJ2-3, with TRBD2 identical over 14 bases. The junction had 4 bases not matched to a gene; V was cut back by 4 bases and J by 4 bases. The CDR3 is 16 residues long. Germline-derived CDR1 and CDR2 are MNHEY and SMNVEV (reference sequence). The CDR3 sequence: CASSSPGLAGADTQYF. For the CDR3, the DNA is TGTGCCAGCAGTTCACCGGGACTAGCGGGAGCAGATACGCAGTATTTT.

The J gene is TRBJ2-7, the V gene TRBV28; D is possibly TRBD1 (5 bases). The CDR3 extends over 12 amino acids. The germline CDR1 and CDR2 sequences are MDHEN and SYDVKM. Trimming left V 6 bases short and J 1 base short, with 7 bases between. The CDR3 coding sequence is TGTGCCAGCAGAACAGGTTCCTACGAGCAGTACTTC. Its translation is CASRTGSYEQYF.

V gene TRBV13 combines with J gene TRBJ1-2; no definite D call. Germline-derived CDR1 and CDR2 are PRHDT and FYEKMQ (reference sequence). This CDR3 contains 14 residues. V was clipped by 4 bases and J by 2 bases, with 11 bases between them. The chain's CDR3 is CASSSRGFNYGYTF. The CDR3 DNA is TGTGCCAGCAGCTCCCGCGGGTTCAACTATGGCTACACCTTC.

The rearrangement links TRBV29-1 to TRBJ1-1, with D tentatively TRBD1 (5 bases). V lost 3 bases to trimming and J lost 8 bases, with 13 bases between them. The CDR3 runs to 12 residues. CDR1 and CDR2 (germline): SQVTM, ANQGSEA. DNA for the CDR3: TGCAGCGTTGAGGCAGGGTCATTGGAAGCTTTCTTT. It translates to CSVEAGSLEAFF.

The DNA of the CDR3 is TGCAGCGCACTTTCGGGGGAAGACTATGGCTACACCTTC. Protein: CSALSGEDYGYTF. The V and J genes are TRBV29-1 and TRBJ1-2; maybe TRBD1 (5 bases). The V end was cut by 7 bases, the J end by 3 bases, with 15 bases between. Germline CDR1 SQVTM, CDR2 ANQGSEA. The CDR3 runs to 13 residues.

V usage is TRBV9 and J usage is TRBJ1-1; 12 bases align to TRBD1. V was clipped by 5 bases and J by 3 bases; unmatched bases: 8. The germline CDR1 and CDR2 sequences are SGDLS and YYNGEE. This CDR3 comprises 16 residues. The CDR3 DNA sequence: TGTGCCAGCAGGGTCCCGGGACAGGGGGCGGACACTGAAGCTTTCTTT. It yields the protein CASRVPGQGADTEAFF.

This clone appeared a single time. This rearrangement joins TRBV13 to TRBJ1-1; the match to TRBD1 covers 7 bases. Germline CDR1 PRHDT, CDR2 FYEKMQ (reference sequence). The CDR3 is 15 amino acids. Losses at the gene ends were 3 bases for V and 2 bases for J; bases not matched to a gene: 6. This CDR3 is CASSFRQGINTEAFF. The DNA for the CDR3 is TGTGCCAGCAGCTTTCGACAGGGTATTAACACTGAAGCTTTCTTT.

The chain joins TRBV11-2 to TRBJ2-3; D is tentatively TRBD1 or TRBD2 (5 bases each). The CDR3 has 15 amino acids. Germline CDR1 reads SGHAT; CDR2 reads FQNNGV. V shed 5 bases and J shed 2 bases, with 14 bases lying between them. The DNA for the CDR3 is TGTGCCAGCAGCATTCGGGACGGGCACACAGATACGCAGTATTTT. It codes for CASSIRDGHTDTQYF.

A single count supports this clone. The DNA for the CDR3 is TGTGCCAGCAGTGCCCTAGCGGGAGGGGTAAATGAGCAGTTCTTC. As protein: CASSALAGGVNEQFF. The chain carries TRBV6-1 and TRBJ2-1, with 12 bases that match TRBD2. The length of the CDR3 is 15 residues. Germline assignment: CDR1 MNHNS and CDR2 SASEGT. The trim removed 4 bases at V and 7 bases at J, leaving 5 bases unmatched.

This chain joins TRBV9 and TRBJ2-7, with 7 bases identical to TRBD1. J lost 5 bases, V lost 3 bases, and 8 bases had no gene match. The CDR3 has 14 amino acids. Germline CDR1 SGDLS, CDR2 YYNGEE. Written as DNA, the CDR3 is TGTGCCAGCAGCGCACACAGGGGACAGAACGAGCAGTACTTC. This translates into CASSAHRGQNEQYF.

The chain has TRBV6-5 and TRBJ2-7, with TRBD1 matching over 9 bases. Germline CDR1 MNHEY, CDR2 SVGAGI. The CDR3 is 13 residues long. V lost 6 bases, J lost 4 bases, and 4 bases stayed unmatched. As DNA, the CDR3 is TGTGCCAGCAGCCGGGACAGGGCGTACGAGCAGTACTTC. Translated, it gives CASSRDRAYEQYF.

In its sample, this clone was seen a few times. The chain carries TRBV7-9 and TRBJ1-2; 10 bases map to TRBD1. The V and J ends lost 3 bases and 6 bases, in that order; junction bases with no gene match: 1. The CDR3 contains 13 residues. Germline assignment: CDR1 SEHNR and CDR2 FQNEAQ (reference sequence). The CDR3 here is CASSLGTGDGYTF. As DNA, the CDR3 is TGTGCCAGCAGCTTGGGGACAGGGGATGGCTACACCTTC.

This clone was recorded a few times. The sample carries other DNA sequences with the same CDR3. The chain employs TRBV7-9 and TRBJ2-5; no clear D. Deletions cut 5 bases from V and 1 base from J, with 5 bases between. Germline assignment: CDR1 SEHNR and CDR2 FQNEAQ (reference sequence). The CDR3 totals 12 residues. The CDR3 reads CASSLTQETQYF. CDR3 in DNA: TGTGCCAGCAGCCTGACCCAAGAGACCCAGTACTTC.